This T cell receptor beta chain is from a study of CD8 T cells in ankylosing spondylitis. Findings and limits, study-wide: It was reported that disease-linked clones were significantly enriched in matched ankylosing spondylitis synovial fluid. Disease-linked clones proved CD8+ and comparatively uncommon in peripheral blood. Roughly eight highly homologous variants made up a TCR beta motif that seemed to typify ankylosing spondylitis blood.

Quantitative barcoded 5'-RACE was used to prepare TCR beta libraries. TCRdb reanalysed the 5' RACE reads using MiXCR and keeps one entry per CDR3 protein. The sample has some 700,000 distinct CDR3 sequences, 15% to 20% seen once. This clonotype was counted only a few times. The antigen is unknown. The CDR3 is 15 residues long. Trimming pared 4 bases from V and 1 base from J, leaving 13 bases between. Germline V CDR1 and CDR2: MNHEY, SVGAGI. The rearrangement joins TRBV6-5 to TRBJ1-1, with D unclear. The sequence derives from a male donor with ankylosing spondylitis. The specimen was blood, either unsorted or a sorted T cell fraction (not recorded which). CDR3 sequence reads: CASSSISTGNTEAFF. The DNA for the CDR3 is TGTGCCAGCAGTTCCATTTCGACTGGGAACACTGAAGCTTTCTTT.